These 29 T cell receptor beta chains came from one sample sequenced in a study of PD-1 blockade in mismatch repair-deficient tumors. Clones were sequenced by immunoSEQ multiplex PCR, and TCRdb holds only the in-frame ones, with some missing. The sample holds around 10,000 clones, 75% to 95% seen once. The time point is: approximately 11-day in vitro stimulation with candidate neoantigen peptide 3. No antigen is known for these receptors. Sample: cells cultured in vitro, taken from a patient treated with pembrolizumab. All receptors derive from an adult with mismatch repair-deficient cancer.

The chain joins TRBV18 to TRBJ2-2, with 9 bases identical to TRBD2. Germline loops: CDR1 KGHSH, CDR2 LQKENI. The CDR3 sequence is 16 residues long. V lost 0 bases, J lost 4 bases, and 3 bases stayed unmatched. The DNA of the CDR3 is TGTGCCAGCTCACCACCGGCGGGAGGGTTCACCGGGGAGCTGTTTTTT. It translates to CASSPPAGGFTGELFF.

The chain's CDR3 is CASSSGGPPGYTF. CDR3 nucleotide sequence: TGTGCCAGCAGTTCCGGGGGGCCTCCCGGCTACACCTTC. The V gene is TRBV27, the J gene TRBJ1-2; D is perhaps TRBD1 (6 bases). Germline values: CDR1 MNHEY, CDR2 SMNVEV (reference sequence). V lost 4 bases, J lost 8 bases, and 14 bases lay in between. The length of the CDR3 is 13 residues.

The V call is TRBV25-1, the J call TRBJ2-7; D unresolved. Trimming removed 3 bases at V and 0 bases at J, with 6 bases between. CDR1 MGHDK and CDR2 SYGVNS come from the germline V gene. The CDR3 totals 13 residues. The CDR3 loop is CASSDLGSYEQYF. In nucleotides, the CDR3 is TGTGCCAGCAGTGACCTCGGCTCCTACGAGCAGTACTTC.

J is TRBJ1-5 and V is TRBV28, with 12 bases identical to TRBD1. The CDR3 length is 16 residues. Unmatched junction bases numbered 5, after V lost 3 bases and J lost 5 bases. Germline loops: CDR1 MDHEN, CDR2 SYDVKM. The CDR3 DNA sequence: TGTGCCAGCAGTTTGTGGGGGACAGGGGGCGATCAGCCCCAGCATTTT. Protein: CASSLWGTGGDQPQHF.

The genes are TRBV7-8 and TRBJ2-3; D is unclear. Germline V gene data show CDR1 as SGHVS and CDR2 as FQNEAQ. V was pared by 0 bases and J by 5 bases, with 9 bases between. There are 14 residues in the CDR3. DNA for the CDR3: TGTGCCAGCAGCTTAGCGTCCCGGGTAGATACGCAGTATTTT. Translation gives CASSLASRVDTQYF. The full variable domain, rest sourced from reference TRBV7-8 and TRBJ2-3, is GAGVSQSPRYKVAKRGQDVALRCDPISGHVSLFWYQQALGQGPEFLTYFQNEAQLDKSGLPSDRFFAERPEGSVSTLKIQRTQQEDSAVYLCASSLASRVDTQYFGPGTRLTVL.

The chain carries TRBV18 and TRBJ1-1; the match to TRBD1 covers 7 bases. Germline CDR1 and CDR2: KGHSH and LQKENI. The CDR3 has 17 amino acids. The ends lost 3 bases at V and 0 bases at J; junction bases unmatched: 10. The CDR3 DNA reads TGTGCCAGCTCACCGGAAAGGGGGCCGTACATGAACACTGAAGCTTTCTTT. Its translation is CASSPERGPYMNTEAFF.

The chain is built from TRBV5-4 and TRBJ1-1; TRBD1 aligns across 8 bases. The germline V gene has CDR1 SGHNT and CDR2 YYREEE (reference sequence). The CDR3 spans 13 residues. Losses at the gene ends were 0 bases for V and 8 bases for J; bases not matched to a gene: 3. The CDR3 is CASSLGQGPEAFF. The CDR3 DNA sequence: TGTGCCAGCAGCTTGGGACAGGGGCCAGAAGCTTTCTTT.

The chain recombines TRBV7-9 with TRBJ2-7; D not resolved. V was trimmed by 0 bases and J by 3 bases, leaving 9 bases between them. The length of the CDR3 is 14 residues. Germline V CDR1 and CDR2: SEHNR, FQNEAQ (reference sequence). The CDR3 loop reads CASSLAGRNYEQYF. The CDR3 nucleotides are TGTGCCAGCAGCTTAGCGGGCAGGAACTACGAGCAGTACTTC.

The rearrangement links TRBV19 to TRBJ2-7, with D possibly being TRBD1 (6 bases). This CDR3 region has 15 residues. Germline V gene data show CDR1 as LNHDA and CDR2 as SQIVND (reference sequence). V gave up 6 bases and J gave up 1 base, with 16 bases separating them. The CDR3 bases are TGTGCCAGTAGAAGGAGTGGGGACAAGTCCTACGAGCAGTACTTC. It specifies CASRRSGDKSYEQYF.

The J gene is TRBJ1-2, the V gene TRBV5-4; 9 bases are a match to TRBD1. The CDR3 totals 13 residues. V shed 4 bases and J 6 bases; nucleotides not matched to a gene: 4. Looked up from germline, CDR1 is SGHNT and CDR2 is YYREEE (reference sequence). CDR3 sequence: CASSVGQGNGYTF. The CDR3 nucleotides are TGTGCCAGCAGCGTCGGACAGGGGAATGGCTACACCTTC.

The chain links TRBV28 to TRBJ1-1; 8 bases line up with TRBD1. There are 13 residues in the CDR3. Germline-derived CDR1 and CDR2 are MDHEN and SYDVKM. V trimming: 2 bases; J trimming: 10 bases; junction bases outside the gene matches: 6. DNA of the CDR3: TGTGCCAGCAGTTTAGTAAACGACAGGGGAGCTTTCTTT. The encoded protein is CASSLVNDRGAFF.

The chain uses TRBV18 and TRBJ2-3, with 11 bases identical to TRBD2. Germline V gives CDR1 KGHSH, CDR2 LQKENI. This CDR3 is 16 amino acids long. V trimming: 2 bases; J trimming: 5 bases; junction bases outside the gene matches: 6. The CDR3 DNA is TGTGCCAGCTCACCAGCACTAGCGGGAGTGGTAGATACGCAGTATTTT. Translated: CASSPALAGVVDTQYF.

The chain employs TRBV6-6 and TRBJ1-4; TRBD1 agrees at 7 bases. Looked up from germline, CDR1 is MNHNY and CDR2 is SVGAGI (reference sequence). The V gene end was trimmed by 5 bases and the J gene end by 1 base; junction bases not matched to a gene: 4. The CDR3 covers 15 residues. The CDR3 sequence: CASSNRDRTNEKLFF. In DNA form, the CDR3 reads TGTGCCAGCAGTAACCGGGACAGAACTAATGAAAAACTGTTTTTT.

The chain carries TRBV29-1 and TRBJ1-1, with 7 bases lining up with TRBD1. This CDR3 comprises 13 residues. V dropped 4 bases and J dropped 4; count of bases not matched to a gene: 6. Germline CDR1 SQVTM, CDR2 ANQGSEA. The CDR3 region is CSVGGTVFTEAFF. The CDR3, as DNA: TGCAGCGTTGGCGGGACAGTTTTCACTGAAGCTTTCTTT.

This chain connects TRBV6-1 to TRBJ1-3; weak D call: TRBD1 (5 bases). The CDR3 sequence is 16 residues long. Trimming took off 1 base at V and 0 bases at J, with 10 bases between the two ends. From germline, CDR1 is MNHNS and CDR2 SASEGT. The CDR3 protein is CASSEGGASSGNTIYF. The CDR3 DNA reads TGTGCCAGCAGTGAAGGTGGGGCTAGCTCTGGAAACACCATATATTTT.

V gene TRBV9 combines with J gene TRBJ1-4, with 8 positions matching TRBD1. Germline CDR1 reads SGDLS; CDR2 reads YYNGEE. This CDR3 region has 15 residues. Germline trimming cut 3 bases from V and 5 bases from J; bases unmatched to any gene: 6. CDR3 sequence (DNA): TGTGCCAGCAGCGATGCAGGGGGCCCCAATGAAAAACTGTTTTTT. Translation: CASSDAGGPNEKLFF.

CDR3 loop: CAWRPTLAAITDTQYF. The CDR3, as DNA: TGTGCCTGGAGGCCAACTCTAGCGGCAATCACAGATACGCAGTATTTT. The rearrangement joins TRBV30 to TRBJ2-3; 7 nucleotides align to TRBD2. This CDR3 contains 16 residues. The germline CDR1 and CDR2 sequences are GTSNPN and SVGIG (reference sequence). Germline trimming cut 3 bases from V and 2 bases from J; bases unmatched to any gene: 11.

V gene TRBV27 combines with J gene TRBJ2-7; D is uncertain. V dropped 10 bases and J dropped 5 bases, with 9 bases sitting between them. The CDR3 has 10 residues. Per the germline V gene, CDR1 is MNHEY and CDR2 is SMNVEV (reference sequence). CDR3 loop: CAMHHDEQYF. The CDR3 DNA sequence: TGTGCCATGCACCACGACGAGCAGTACTTC.

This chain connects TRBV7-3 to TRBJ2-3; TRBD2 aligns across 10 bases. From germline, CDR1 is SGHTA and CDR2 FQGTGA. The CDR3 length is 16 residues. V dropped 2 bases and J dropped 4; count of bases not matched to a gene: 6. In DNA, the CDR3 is TGTGCCAGCAGCTTAGTGCTAGCGGGAGTGGCAGATACGCAGTATTTT. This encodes CASSLVLAGVADTQYF.

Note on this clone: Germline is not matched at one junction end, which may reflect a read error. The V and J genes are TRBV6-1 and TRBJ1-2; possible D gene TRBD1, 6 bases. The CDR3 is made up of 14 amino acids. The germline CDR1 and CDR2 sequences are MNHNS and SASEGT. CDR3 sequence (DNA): TGTGCCAGCAGTGTCCCGGGACACCTCTATGACTACACCTTC. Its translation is CASSVPGHLYDYTF.

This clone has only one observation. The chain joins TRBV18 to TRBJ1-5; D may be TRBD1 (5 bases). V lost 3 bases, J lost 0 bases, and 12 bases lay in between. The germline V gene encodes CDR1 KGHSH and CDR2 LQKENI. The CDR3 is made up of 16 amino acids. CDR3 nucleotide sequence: TGTGCCAGCTCACCGGGGACTGCAGGTAGCAATCAGCCCCAGCATTTT. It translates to CASSPGTAGSNQPQHF.

The CDR3 protein is CASSAGNSPLHF. As DNA, the CDR3 is TGTGCCAGCAGCGCCGGTAATTCACCCCTCCACTTT. V usage is TRBV28 and J usage is TRBJ1-6; no clear D gene. The CDR3 contains 12 residues. The germline V gene has CDR1 MDHEN and CDR2 SYDVKM. Trimming removed 6 bases at V and 6 bases at J, with 6 bases between.

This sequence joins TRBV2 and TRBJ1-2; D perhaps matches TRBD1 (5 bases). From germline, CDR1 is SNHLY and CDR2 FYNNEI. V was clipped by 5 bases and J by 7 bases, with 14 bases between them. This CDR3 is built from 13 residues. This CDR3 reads CASSSVRGSGYTF. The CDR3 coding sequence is TGTGCCAGCAGTTCGGTCCGGGGGAGTGGCTACACCTTC.

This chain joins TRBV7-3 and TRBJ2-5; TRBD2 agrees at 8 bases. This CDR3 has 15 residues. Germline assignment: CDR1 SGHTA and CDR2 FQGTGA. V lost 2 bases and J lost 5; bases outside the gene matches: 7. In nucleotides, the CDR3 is TGTGCCAGCAGCTTAGCGGGAGGACCGGGGGAGACCCAGTACTTC. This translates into CASSLAGGPGETQYF.

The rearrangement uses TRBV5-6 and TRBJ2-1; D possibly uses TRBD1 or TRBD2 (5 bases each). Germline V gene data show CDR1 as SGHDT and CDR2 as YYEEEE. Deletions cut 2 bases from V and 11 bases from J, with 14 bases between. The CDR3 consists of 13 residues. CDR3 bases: TGTGCCAGCAGCTTAGGCCGGGACCCTCAGCAGTTCTTC. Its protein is CASSLGRDPQQFF.

The CDR3 sequence: CASSHLAGGPYEQYF. CDR3 nucleotides: TGCGCCAGCAGTCATTTAGCGGGAGGGCCCTACGAGCAGTACTTC. The chain links TRBV23-1 to TRBJ2-7; TRBD2 aligns across 11 bases. TRBV23-1 falls under the ORF class, with uncertain function. Germline trimming cut 3 bases from V and 2 bases from J; bases unmatched to any gene: 3. The CDR3 covers 15 residues.

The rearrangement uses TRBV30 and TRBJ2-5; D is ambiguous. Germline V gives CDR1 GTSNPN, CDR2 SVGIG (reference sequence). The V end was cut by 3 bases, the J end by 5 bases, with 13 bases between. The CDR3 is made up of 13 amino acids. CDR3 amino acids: CAWRKTLIETQYF. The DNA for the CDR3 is TGTGCCTGGAGGAAGACGCTTATCGAGACCCAGTACTTC.

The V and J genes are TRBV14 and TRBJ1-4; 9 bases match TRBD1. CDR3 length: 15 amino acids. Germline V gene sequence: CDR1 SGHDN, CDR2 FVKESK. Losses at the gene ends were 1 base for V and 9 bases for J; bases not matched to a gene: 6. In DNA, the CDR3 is TGTGCCAGCAGCCAAGTGGGACAGGGAATCAAAAAACTGTTTTTT. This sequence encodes CASSQVGQGIKKLFF. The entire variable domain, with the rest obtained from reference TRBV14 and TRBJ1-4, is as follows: EAGVTQFPSHSVIEKGQTVTLRCDPISGHDNLYWYRRVMGKEIKFLLHFVKESKQDESGMPNNRFLAERTGGTYSTLKVQPAELEDSGVYFCASSQVGQGIKKLFFGSGTQLSVL.

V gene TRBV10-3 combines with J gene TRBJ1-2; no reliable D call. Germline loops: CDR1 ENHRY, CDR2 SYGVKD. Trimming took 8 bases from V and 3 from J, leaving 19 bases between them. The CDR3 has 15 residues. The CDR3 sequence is CAIYSLARSHYGYTF. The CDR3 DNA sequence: TGTGCCATCTATTCCCTAGCCAGGAGCCACTATGGCTACACCTTC.